The 18 T cell receptor beta chains listed next were all sequenced from one sample in a study of blood T cell repertoires in COVID-19. Measured with immunoSEQ multiplex PCR; TCRdb has only the in-frame clones, and not every one. The sample holds about 100,000 clones; almost 90% are singletons and the top ten take roughly 4.7%. Sequenced sample: peripheral blood. These receptors were obtained from a human donor in a cohort sampled during active COVID-19.

The chain carries TRBV25-1 and TRBJ2-3, with a weak D call TRBD2 (5 bases). Germline V gives CDR1 MGHDK, CDR2 SYGVNS. The CDR3 totals 11 residues. The V end lost 4 bases, the J end lost 6 bases, and 5 bases lay between the germline ends. Written as DNA, the CDR3 is TGTGCCAGCAGTGTAGCGGATACGCAGTATTTT. This encodes CASSVADTQYF.

This clone was recorded only once. This chain connects TRBV11-2 to TRBJ1-5; D is uncertain. Germline values: CDR1 SGHAT, CDR2 FQNNGV. This CDR3 has 15 amino acids. The V end was cut by 6 bases, the J end by 3 bases, with 15 bases between. CDR3 residues: CASSVSALVNQPQHF. CDR3 bases: TGTGCCAGCAGTGTCAGCGCCTTAGTCAATCAGCCCCAGCATTTT. The whole variable domain, filled in from reference TRBV11-2 and TRBJ1-5, reads EAGVAQSPRYKIIEKRQSVAFWCNPISGHATLYWYQQILGQGPKLLIQFQNNGVVDDSQLPKDRFSAERLKGVDSTLKIQPAKLEDSAVYLCASSVSALVNQPQHFGDGTRLSIL.

This clone was found a few times. The CDR3 region has the DNA TGTGCCAGCAGTGGGATTGGACAGGGGCTATTTACAGATACGCAGTATTTT. This encodes CASSGIGQGLFTDTQYF. The chain links TRBV27 to TRBJ2-3; TRBD1 agrees at 9 bases. The J segment lost 3 bases and the V segment lost 5 bases, leaving 12 bases of the junction unmatched. The CDR3 spans 17 residues. Germline-derived CDR1 and CDR2 are MNHEY and SMNVEV (reference sequence).

This sequence joins TRBV5-6 and TRBJ2-7, with 8 nucleotides matching TRBD1. This CDR3 contains 13 residues. V gave up 2 bases and J gave up 7 bases; unmatched junction bases: 5. Per the germline V gene, CDR1 is SGHDT and CDR2 is YYEEEE. The CDR3 spells CASSLRQGSEQYF. CDR3 nucleotide sequence: TGTGCCAGCAGCTTAAGACAGGGGAGTGAGCAGTACTTC. The whole variable domain, filled in from reference TRBV5-6 and TRBJ2-7, reads DAGVTQSPTHLIKTRGQQVTLRCSPKSGHDTVSWYQQALGQGPQFIFQYYEEEERQRGNFPDRFSGHQFPNYSSELNVNALLLGDSALYLCASSLRQGSEQYFGPGTRLTVT.

V and J are TRBV7-2 and TRBJ2-7; the D is unclear. V was clipped by 1 base and J by 0 bases, with 7 bases between them. Germline CDR1 is SGHTA and CDR2 is FQGNSA. The CDR3 spans 14 residues. CDR3 amino acids: CASSLGPSSYEQYF. The CDR3, as DNA: TGTGCCAGCAGCTTAGGTCCCAGCTCCTACGAGCAGTACTTC.

The V gene is TRBV27, the J gene TRBJ1-6; D gene ambiguous. Germline V gene data show CDR1 as MNHEY and CDR2 as SMNVEV (reference sequence). This CDR3 is 12 amino acids long. Trimming stripped 4 bases from V and 9 bases from J, with 7 bases between. The CDR3 sequence: CASSSTSSPLHF. In nucleotides, the CDR3 is TGTGCCAGCAGTTCAACAAGTTCACCCCTCCACTTT.

The V and J genes are TRBV7-9 and TRBJ1-5; a weak D match, TRBD1 (5 bases). Germline loops: CDR1 SEHNR, CDR2 FQNEAQ (reference sequence). This CDR3 has 16 residues. Deletions cut 2 bases from V and 6 bases from J, with 17 bases between. The CDR3 loop is CASSLYGVTGGQPQHF. Written as DNA, the CDR3 is TGTGCCAGCAGCTTATACGGGGTAACGGGGGGTCAGCCCCAGCATTTT.

The V gene is TRBV11-1, the J gene TRBJ2-1, with D possibly TRBD2 on 6 matching bases. CDR1 is SGHAT, CDR2 FQDESV, per germline (reference sequence). V lost 5 bases and J 8 bases, leaving 13 bases between the germline ends. The CDR3 has 13 amino acids. Here the CDR3 DNA reads TGTGCCAGCAGCCCTCCTACTAGCTATGAGCAGTTCTTC. Translated: CASSPPTSYEQFF.

The V gene is TRBV5-4, the J gene TRBJ2-3; TRBD2 agrees at 11 bases. The CDR3 has 16 residues. Losses at the gene ends were 4 bases for V and 2 bases for J; bases not matched to a gene: 6. From germline, CDR1 is SGHNT and CDR2 YYREEE (reference sequence). CDR3 in amino acids: CASSRATSGITDTQYF. The CDR3 DNA sequence: TGTGCCAGCAGCCGAGCGACTAGCGGGATCACAGATACGCAGTATTTT.

This clone turned up a few times. The rearrangement uses TRBV6-2 or TRBV6-3 and TRBJ1-6, with 7 nucleotides matching TRBD1. The length of the CDR3 is 16 residues. CDR1 and CDR2 (germline): MNHEY, SVGEGT. Losses at the gene ends were 5 bases for V and 9 bases for J; bases not matched to a gene: 13. The CDR3 here is CASSPHNPGQFSPLHF. The CDR3 DNA sequence: TGTGCCAGCAGTCCCCATAATCCGGGACAGTTTTCACCCCTCCACTTT.

Comment on this clone: Distinct nucleotide sequences in the sample also encode this CDR3. The J gene is TRBJ2-7, the V gene TRBV28; possible D gene TRBD2, 6 bases. Trimming shortened V by 2 bases and J by 0 bases, and 8 bases separated the two germline ends. Germline CDR1 is MDHEN and CDR2 is SYDVKM. The CDR3 totals 14 residues. The DNA of the CDR3 is TGTGCCAGCAGTTTAGGCGGGACCTCCTACGAGCAGTACTTC. The encoded protein is CASSLGGTSYEQYF.

The chain joins TRBV10-2 to TRBJ2-7, with 13 bases that match TRBD2. V lost 3 bases to trimming and J lost 9 bases; unmatched junction nucleotides: 17. The CDR3 runs to 18 residues. The germline CDR1 and CDR2 sequences are WSHSY and SAAADI. CDR3 protein: CASSDPITSLAGGPGQYF. The CDR3 DNA reads as TGCGCCAGCAGTGACCCCATTACTTCACTAGCGGGAGGGCCCGGGCAGTACTTC.

The CDR3 loop reads CASSEFRVEKSAKNIQYF. DNA of the CDR3: TGTGCCAGCAGTGAATTTCGGGTAGAAAAGAGTGCCAAAAACATTCAGTACTTC. V gene TRBV25-1 combines with J gene TRBJ2-4; D is unresolved. V shed 1 base and J shed 1 base, with 17 bases lying between them. The length of the CDR3 is 18 residues. CDR1 is MGHDK and CDR2 is SYGVNS in the germline V gene.

The rearrangement uses TRBV28 and TRBJ2-3; 7 bases match TRBD1. There are 13 residues in the CDR3. The germline V gene encodes CDR1 MDHEN and CDR2 SYDVKM. After removal of 9 bases from V and 2 bases from J, the junction contained 5 bases not matched to a gene. The CDR3 DNA reads as TGTGCCAGTAGACAGGGATTCACAGATACGCAGTATTTT. Translating gives CASRQGFTDTQYF. Variable domain in full (rest from reference TRBV28 and TRBJ2-3): DVKVTQSSRYLVKRTGEKVFLECVQDMDHENMFWYRQDPGLGLRLIYFSYDVKMKEKGDIPEGYSVSREKKERFSLILESASTNQTSMYLCASRQGFTDTQYFGPGTRLTVL.

The CDR3 region has the DNA TGTGCCAGCAGCTTAGCCCCGGGGAGGATGAAACGGAGCTCCTACGAGCAGTACTTC. It yields the protein CASSLAPGRMKRSSYEQYF. The chain uses TRBV11-2 and TRBJ2-7; possible D gene TRBD2, 6 bases. Germline CDR1 SGHAT, CDR2 FQNNGV. V was clipped by 1 base and J by 0 bases, with 22 bases between them. The CDR3 runs 19 residues.

The chain links TRBV5-4 to TRBJ2-2; D uncertain. The V end lost 0 bases, the J end lost 0 bases, and 6 bases lay between the germline ends. The CDR3 totals 15 residues. From germline, CDR1 is SGHNT and CDR2 YYREEE (reference sequence). Here the CDR3 DNA reads TGTGCCAGCAGCTTGGACCTAACGAACACCGGGGAGCTGTTTTTT. Translated, it gives CASSLDLTNTGELFF. Full variable domain (rest looked up from reference TRBV5-4 and TRBJ2-2): ETGVTQSPTHLIKTRGQQVTLRCSSQSGHNTVSWYQQALGQGPQFIFQYYREEENGRGNFPPRFSGLQFPNYSSELNVNALELDDSALYLCASSLDLTNTGELFFGEGSRLTVL.

The rearrangement joins TRBV27 to TRBJ2-7; D remains ambiguous. Germline loops: CDR1 MNHEY, CDR2 SMNVEV (reference sequence). The CDR3 loop spans 13 amino acids. V was trimmed by 3 bases and J by 2 bases, leaving 8 bases between them. CDR3 sequence (DNA): TGTGCCAGCAGTTTGGCTCAAGCCTACGAGCAGTACTTC. Translating it yields CASSLAQAYEQYF.

This chain joins TRBV6-2 or TRBV6-3 and TRBJ2-7; 13 nucleotides match TRBD2. CDR1 is MNHEY, CDR2 SVGEGT, per germline. CDR3 size: 15 residues. Trimming cost V 4 bases and J 9 bases; bases outside gene matches: 9. In DNA form, the CDR3 reads TGTGCCAGCAGTTCCACCGGGACTAGCGGGACAACGCAGTACTTC. It is translated as CASSSTGTSGTTQYF.